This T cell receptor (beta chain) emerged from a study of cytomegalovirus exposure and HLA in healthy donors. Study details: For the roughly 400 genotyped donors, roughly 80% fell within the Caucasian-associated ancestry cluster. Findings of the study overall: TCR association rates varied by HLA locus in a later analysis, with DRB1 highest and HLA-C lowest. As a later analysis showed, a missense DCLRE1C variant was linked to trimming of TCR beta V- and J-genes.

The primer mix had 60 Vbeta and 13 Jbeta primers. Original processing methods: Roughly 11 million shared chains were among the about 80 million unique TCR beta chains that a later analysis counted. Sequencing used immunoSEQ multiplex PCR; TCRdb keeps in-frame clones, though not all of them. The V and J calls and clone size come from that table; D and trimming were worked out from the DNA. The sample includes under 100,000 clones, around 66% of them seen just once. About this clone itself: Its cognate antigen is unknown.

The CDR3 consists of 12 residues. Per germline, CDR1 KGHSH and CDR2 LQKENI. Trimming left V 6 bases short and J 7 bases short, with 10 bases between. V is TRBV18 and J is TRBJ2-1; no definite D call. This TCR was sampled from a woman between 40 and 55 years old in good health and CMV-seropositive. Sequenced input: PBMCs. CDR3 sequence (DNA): TGTGCCAGCTCTCTACTGAGGAATGAGCAGTTCTTC. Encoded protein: CASSLLRNEQFF. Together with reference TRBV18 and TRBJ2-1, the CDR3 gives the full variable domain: NAGVMQNPRHLVRRRGQEARLRCSPMKGHSHVYWYRQLPEEGLKFMVYLQKENIIDESGMPKERFSAEFPKEGPSILRIQQVVRGDSAAYFCASSLLRNEQFFGPGTRLTVL.